The 2 T cell receptor beta chains below were found in one sample sequenced in a study of T cell responses to AZD1222 COVID-19 vaccine. TCRdb's copy holds only in-frame clones and misses some; the assay was immunoSEQ multiplex PCR. Here the sample spans about 94,000 clones, more than 75% being singletons. Material: peripheral blood, obtained 28 days after the second AZD1222 dose. The receptors shown here come from an adult who received the AZD1222 COVID-19 vaccine.

On this clone: At the DNA level, this CDR3 is encoded by other sequences in the same sample as well. The chain carries TRBV12-3 or TRBV12-4 and TRBJ2-7, with D possibly matching TRBD2 (6 bases). Trimming removed 6 bases from V and 3 bases from J, with 6 bases in between. The CDR3 runs to 11 residues. CDR3 in amino acids: CASSGSYEQYF. The CDR3 DNA sequence: TGTGCCAGCAGCGGGAGCTACGAGCAGTACTTC.

The J gene is TRBJ2-3, the V gene TRBV7-9; 10 nucleotides line up with TRBD2. Germline V lookup: CDR1 SEHNR, CDR2 FQNEAQ (reference sequence). The CDR3 runs 16 residues. The J segment lost 0 bases and the V segment lost 4 bases, leaving 4 bases of the junction unmatched. CDR3 nucleotides: TGTGCCAGCAGCTCTACTAGCGGGGCTAGCACAGATACGCAGTATTTT. Translation: CASSSTSGASTDTQYF.